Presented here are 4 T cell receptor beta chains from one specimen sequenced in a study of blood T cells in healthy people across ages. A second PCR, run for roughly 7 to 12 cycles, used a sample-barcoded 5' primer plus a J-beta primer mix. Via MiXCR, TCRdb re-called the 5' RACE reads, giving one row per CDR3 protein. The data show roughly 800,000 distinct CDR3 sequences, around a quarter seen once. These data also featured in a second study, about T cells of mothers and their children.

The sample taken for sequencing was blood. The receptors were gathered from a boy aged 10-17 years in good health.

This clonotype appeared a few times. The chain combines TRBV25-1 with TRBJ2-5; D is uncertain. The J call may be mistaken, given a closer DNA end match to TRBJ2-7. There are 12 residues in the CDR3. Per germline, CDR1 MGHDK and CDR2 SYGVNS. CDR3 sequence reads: CASNRDPYEQYF. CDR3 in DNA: TGTGCCAGCAATAGGGATCCCTACGAGCAGTACTTC.

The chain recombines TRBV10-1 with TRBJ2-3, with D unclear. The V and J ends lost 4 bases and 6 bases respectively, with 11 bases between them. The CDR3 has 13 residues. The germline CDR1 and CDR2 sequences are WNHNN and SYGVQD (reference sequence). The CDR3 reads CASSGPVPDTQYF. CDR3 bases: TGCGCCAGCAGTGGTCCCGTCCCTGATACGCAGTATTTT.

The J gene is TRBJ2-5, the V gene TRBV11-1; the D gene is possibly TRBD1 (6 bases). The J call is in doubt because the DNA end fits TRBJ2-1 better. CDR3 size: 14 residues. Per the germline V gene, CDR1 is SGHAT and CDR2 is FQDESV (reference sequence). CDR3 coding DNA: TGTGCCAGCAGCTTTTACGACAGGAACAATGAGCAGTTCTTC. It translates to CASSFYDRNNEQFF.

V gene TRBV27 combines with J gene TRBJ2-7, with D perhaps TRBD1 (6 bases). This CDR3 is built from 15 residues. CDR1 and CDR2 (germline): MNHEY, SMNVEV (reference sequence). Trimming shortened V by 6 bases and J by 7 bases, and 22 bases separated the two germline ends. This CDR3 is CASRVRGGLAYEQYF. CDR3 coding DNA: TGTGCCAGCAGAGTCAGGGGCGGCCTAGCTTATGAGCAGTACTTC.